These 3 T cell receptor beta chains came from one sample sequenced in a study of blood T cell repertoires in COVID-19. Clones were sequenced by immunoSEQ multiplex PCR, and TCRdb holds only the in-frame ones, with some missing. The sample includes under 500,000 clones, 75% to 90% of them seen just once. Input material: peripheral blood. The receptors stem from a woman in her 30s with acute or convalescent COVID-19.

V is TRBV30 and J is TRBJ2-5; D remains ambiguous. Trimming cost V 6 bases and J 2 bases, with 4 bases left between them. The length of the CDR3 is 10 residues. Germline V gene lookup returns CDR1 GTSNPN and CDR2 SVGIG (reference sequence). CDR3: CACRQETQYF. The CDR3 DNA reads as TGTGCCTGCCGGCAAGAGACCCAGTACTTC. Full variable domain (remainder filled in from reference TRBV30 and TRBJ2-5): SQTIHQWPATLVQPVGSPLSLECTVEGTSNPNLYWYRQAAGRGLQLLFYSVGIGQISSEVPQNLSASRPQDRQFILSSKKLLLSDSGFYLCACRQETQYFGPGTRLLVL.

The CDR3 reads CASGQGQPGGYTF. The CDR3 DNA follows: TGTGCTAGTGGCCAGGGACAGCCCGGGGGCTACACCTTC. The chain joins TRBV12-5 to TRBJ1-2, with 7 bases fitting TRBD1. This CDR3 comprises 13 residues. The V gene end was trimmed by 6 bases and the J gene end by 8 bases; junction bases not matched to a gene: 9. Germline assignment: CDR1 LGHNT and CDR2 FRNRAP.

J is TRBJ2-7 and V is TRBV3-1 (or the pseudogene TRBV3-2); 7 bases agree with TRBD1. The germline V gene encodes CDR1 LGHDT and CDR2 YNNKEL (reference sequence). CDR3 length: 14 amino acids. Losses at the gene ends were 3 bases for V and 2 bases for J; bases not matched to a gene: 4. CDR3 DNA: TGTGCCAGCAGCCAGACTCAGGGGGCCTACGAGCAGTACTTC. This sequence encodes CASSQTQGAYEQYF.